The 19 T cell receptor beta chains below all came from one sample that was sequenced in a study of T cell repertoires in cytomegalovirus infection. TCRdb redid the calling of the reads with MiXCR, one entry per CDR3 protein. The data show about 340,000 distinct CDR3 sequences, around 29% seen once. No cognate antigen is known for these TCRs. The source material was cultured PBMCs, sampled from culture after CMV antigen stimulation. The receptors here all came from a human donor in good health (CMV status not recorded). Some clones in this sample may be carry-over from other donors' samples.

The gene calls are TRBV24-1 and TRBJ2-1; 8 bases map to TRBD1. In germline, CDR1 is KGHDR, CDR2 SFDVKD. V lost 4 bases and J lost 6; bases outside the gene matches: 7. The CDR3 length is 15 residues. The CDR3 nucleotides read TGTGCCACCAGTGAAGACAGGGGCTCGGGCAATGAGCAGTTCTTC. This gives the protein CATSEDRGSGNEQFF.

The genes are TRBV5-4 and TRBJ2-1; possible D gene TRBD2, 6 bases. This CDR3 region has 15 residues. V lost 4 bases to trimming and J lost 4 bases, with 15 bases between them. CDR1 and CDR2 (germline): SGHNT, YYREEE (reference sequence). Here the CDR3 reads CASSRGTAGYNEQFF. DNA of the CDR3: TGTGCCAGCAGCCGGGGGACGGCTGGATACAATGAGCAGTTCTTC.

There are many counts of this clonotype. The V gene is TRBV7-9, the J gene TRBJ2-7; the match to TRBD1 covers 9 bases. This CDR3 is 15 amino acids long. V was pared by 4 bases and J by 6 bases, with 10 bases of the junction left unmatched. CDR1 is SEHNR, CDR2 FQNEAQ, per germline (reference sequence). The CDR3 DNA follows: TGTGCCAGCAGCTGGAGGACAGGGGTGAATGGCGAGCAGTACTTC. This sequence encodes CASSWRTGVNGEQYF.

The CDR3 is CSASQKAGRYSPLHF. The CDR3 bases are TGCAGTGCTAGCCAGAAGGCTGGCAGGTATTCACCCCTCCACTTT. The V gene is TRBV20-1, the J gene TRBJ1-6; D ambiguous. The CDR3 extends over 15 amino acids. Germline-derived CDR1 and CDR2 are DFQATT and SNEGSKA (reference sequence). Trimming took off 3 bases at V and 8 bases at J, with 17 bases between the two ends.

This clonotype was picked up many times. V usage is TRBV7-2 and J usage is TRBJ2-3; D not resolved. Deletions cut 2 bases from V and 5 bases from J, with 8 bases between. The V gene's germline CDR1 is SGHTA and CDR2 FQGNSA. The CDR3 is made up of 13 amino acids. Written as DNA, the CDR3 is TGTGCCAGCAGCTTAAGAAGAGTAGATACGCAGTATTTT. As protein: CASSLRRVDTQYF.

The chain has TRBV7-2 and TRBJ2-1; tentative D call: TRBD1 (6 bases). With 4 bases removed from V and 7 bases from J, the gap between germline ends came to 11 bases. The length of the CDR3 is 13 residues. Per germline, CDR1 SGHTA and CDR2 FQGNSA. CDR3 bases: TGTGCCAGCAGCTCAGGGGAAGGTAATGAGCAGTTCTTC. Translating gives CASSSGEGNEQFF. The variable domain in full, completed from reference TRBV7-2 and TRBJ2-1, reads GAGVSQSPSNKVTEKGKDVELRCDPISGHTALYWYRQSLGQGLEFLIYFQGNSAPDKSGLPSDRFSAERTGGSVSTLTIQRTQQEDSAVYLCASSSGEGNEQFFGPGTRLTVL.

The chain carries TRBV25-1 and TRBJ2-6; D is unclear. The CDR3 is made up of 13 amino acids. V lost 4 bases to trimming and J lost 2 bases, with 3 bases between them. CDR1 and CDR2 from the germline V gene are MGHDK and SYGVNS. The CDR3, as DNA: TGTGCCAGCAGTGTTACTGGGGCCAACGTCCTGACTTTC. Its protein product is CASSVTGANVLTF.

The chain recombines TRBV4-2 with TRBJ2-3; D is unclear. The germline gives CDR1 LGHNA, CDR2 YNFKEQ. This CDR3 has 12 residues. The V gene lost 1 base and the J gene lost 5 bases, with 4 bases spanning the gap. CDR3 in amino acids: CASSQAGDTQYF. Written as DNA, the CDR3 is TGTGCCAGCAGCCAAGCAGGAGATACGCAGTATTTT.

The rearrangement joins TRBV28 to TRBJ2-7, with a tentative D call TRBD2 (5 bases). Germline-derived CDR1 and CDR2 are MDHEN and SYDVKM. V was pared by 5 bases and J by 3 bases, with 17 bases between. CDR3 length equals 15 residues. CDR3 sequence: CASSAPRLGNYEQYF. The DNA for the CDR3 is TGTGCCAGCAGTGCCCCCCGACTCGGGAACTACGAGCAGTACTTC.

This rearrangement joins TRBV6-5 to TRBJ2-1; perhaps TRBD1 as D (6 bases). CDR3 length: 19 residues. Between the trimmed V and J ends, which lost 7 bases and 0 bases, there was a span of 25 bases. Per germline, CDR1 MNHEY and CDR2 SVGAGI. The chain's CDR3 is CASILRKGLGASSYNEQFF. CDR3 sequence (DNA): TGTGCCAGCATCCTACGAAAGGGTTTGGGGGCGAGCTCCTACAATGAGCAGTTCTTC.

V gene TRBV10-3 combines with J gene TRBJ1-5; D is unresolved. From germline, CDR1 is ENHRY and CDR2 SYGVKD. Trimming took off 0 bases at V and 1 base at J, with 7 bases between the two ends. The CDR3 has 15 amino acids. The CDR3 DNA is TGTGCCATCAGTGAGTCGATATGGAGCAATCAGCCCCAGCATTTT. It codes for CAISESIWSNQPQHF.

This clonotype has a handful of counts. The genes are TRBV7-4 and TRBJ1-1; no firm D call. The CDR3 loop spans 14 amino acids. V gave up 5 bases and J gave up 5 bases, with 15 bases separating them. The germline V gene has CDR1 SGHVT and CDR2 SQSDAQ. The CDR3 protein is CASSEPGGRTEAFF. Written as DNA, the CDR3 is TGTGCCAGCAGCGAGCCGGGCGGAAGAACTGAAGCTTTCTTT.

This clonotype was counted between two and nine times. The genes are TRBV19 and TRBJ1-1, with TRBD1 as a possible D gene (6 bases). The V gene lost 3 bases and the J gene lost 4 bases, with 12 bases spanning the gap. CDR3 size: 14 residues. Germline CDR1 is LNHDA and CDR2 is SQIVND (reference sequence). The CDR3 DNA follows: TGTGCCAGTAGTATGGGGGCAGGTGGCACTGAAGCTTTCTTT. This translates into CASSMGAGGTEAFF.

The genes are TRBV11-1 and TRBJ2-1; 13 nucleotides agree with TRBD2. The CDR3 is made up of 15 amino acids. The ends lost 5 bases at V and 10 bases at J; junction bases unmatched: 8. Germline V gene lookup returns CDR1 SGHAT and CDR2 FQDESV (reference sequence). CDR3 nucleotides: TGTGCCAGCAGCCAGACTAGCGGGGGGCCCAGGGAGCAGTTCTTC. It codes for CASSQTSGGPREQFF.

CDR3 amino acids: CASSFGHFNQPQHF. CDR3 sequence (DNA): TGTGCCAGCAGCTTTGGGCACTTCAATCAGCCCCAGCATTTT. The rearrangement links TRBV2 to TRBJ1-5, with D unclear. Trimming took 6 bases from V and 3 from J, leaving 12 bases between them. There are 14 residues in the CDR3. CDR1 SNHLY and CDR2 FYNNEI come from the germline V gene.

The chain employs TRBV20-1 and TRBJ2-7; 8 bases map to TRBD2. Trimming at V came to 0 bases and at J to 0 bases, leaving 4 bases not matched to a gene. Germline V gives CDR1 DFQATT, CDR2 SNEGSKA (reference sequence). CDR3 length: 15 residues. The CDR3 reads CSARDASGSSYEQYF. The CDR3 bases are TGCAGTGCTAGAGATGCCAGCGGGAGCTCCTACGAGCAGTACTTC.

The chain recombines TRBV7-9 with TRBJ1-5; no clear D gene. The CDR3 runs to 12 residues. V lost 4 bases, J lost 3 bases, and 4 bases lay in between. CDR1 is SEHNR and CDR2 is FQNEAQ in the germline V gene (reference sequence). The CDR3 sequence is CASSYDNQPQHF. DNA of the CDR3: TGTGCCAGCAGCTACGACAATCAGCCCCAGCATTTT.

The chain links TRBV7-2 to TRBJ1-1; D may be TRBD1 (6 bases). Germline-derived CDR1 and CDR2 are SGHTA and FQGNSA. This CDR3 is 13 amino acids long. Trimming stripped 2 bases from V and 11 bases from J, with 15 bases between. The CDR3 DNA sequence: TGTGCCAGCAGCTTACGGGGGGCCGGTGATGCTTTCTTT. Translating it yields CASSLRGAGDAFF. The whole variable domain, filled in from reference TRBV7-2 and TRBJ1-1, reads GAGVSQSPSNKVTEKGKDVELRCDPISGHTALYWYRQSLGQGLEFLIYFQGNSAPDKSGLPSDRFSAERTGGSVSTLTIQRTQQEDSAVYLCASSLRGAGDAFFGQGTRLTVV.

This clonotype turned up a few times. The V gene is TRBV14, the J gene TRBJ2-1, with D possibly matching TRBD2 (6 bases). Deletions cut 1 base from V and 1 base from J, with 11 bases between. Germline CDR1 reads SGHDN; CDR2 reads FVKESK. There are 16 residues in the CDR3. The CDR3 DNA is TGTGCCAGCAGCCAAGGTCAAAGCGGGTCCTACAATGAGCAGTTCTTC. Amino acid sequence: CASSQGQSGSYNEQFF. Full variable domain (rest looked up from reference TRBV14 and TRBJ2-1): EAGVTQFPSHSVIEKGQTVTLRCDPISGHDNLYWYRRVMGKEIKFLLHFVKESKQDESGMPNNRFLAERTGGTYSTLKVQPAELEDSGVYFCASSQGQSGSYNEQFFGPGTRLTVL.